This T cell receptor beta chain was identified in a study of T cell repertoires in cytomegalovirus infection. Study details: HLA-C-restricted CMV epitopes, recently identified, and well-studied HLA-B-restricted ones were used by the study. A matching HLA type, together with CMV infection, was signaled by public TCR beta signatures.

Per the germline V gene, CDR1 is SGHRS and CDR2 is YFSETQ. The CDR3 is 15 amino acids. The V gene lost 0 bases and the J gene lost 8 bases, with 12 bases spanning the gap. General study results and limits: Ex vivo, HLA-C-restricted CMV-specific TCR beta clonotypes prevailed over the rest of the response. Carriage of CMV together with the relevant HLA was identifiable through cumulative public TCR beta family frequency.

Concerning this clonotype: Its cognate antigen is unknown.

TCRdb fed the reads into MiXCR, producing one record per CDR3 protein. Of 110,000 or so distinct CDR3 sequences in the sample, 25% to 30% were seen once. V and J are TRBV5-1 and TRBJ1-6, with unresolved D. The sequence was collected from a human donor in good health (CMV status not recorded). Some clones in this sample may be carry-over from other donors' samples. The sample consisted of CD8+ T cells from cultured PBMCs, taken from culture after CMV antigen stimulation. CDR3: CASSLAAAGDSPLHF. As DNA, the CDR3 is TGCGCCAGCAGCTTGGCAGCGGCGGGAGATTCACCCCTCCACTTT.